This T cell receptor (beta chain) was documented in a study of human T cells and chemical hapten exposure. CDR1 SNHLY and CDR2 FYNNEI come from the germline V gene. The CDR3 is made up of 13 amino acids. J gave up 5 bases and V 10 bases, and 7 bases lay outside the gene matches. One entry per CDR3 protein results from TCRdb running MiXCR on the RACE reads. The repertoire holds 90,000 to 110,000 distinct CDR3 sequences, under 35% seen once, with about 2.9% in the top ten. Regarding time point: patch test 3, about 24 weeks after DPC sensitization. Sample treatment: therapeutic diphenylcyclopropenone sensitization with weekly scalp DPC. It was from unfractionated whole blood that total RNA was extracted.

The source material was whole blood, sampled in connection with sensitization to the hapten diphenylcyclopropenone (DPC). The chain links TRBV2 to TRBJ2-3; TRBD2 matches 9 bases. This TCR came from a man in his forties or fifties with alopecia areata. Some clones in this sample may be carry-over from other donors' samples. The CDR3 region has the DNA TGTGCCACCCTAGCGGGATGTGAAGATACGCAGTATTTT. This sequence encodes CATLAGCEDTQYF. Looking up the rest from reference TRBV2 and TRBJ2-3 gives the full variable domain: EPEVTQTPSHQVTQMGQEVILRCVPISNHLYFYWYRQILGQKVEFLVSFYNNEISEKSEIFDDQFSVERPDGSNFTLKIRSTKLEDSAMYFCATLAGCEDTQYFGPGTRLTVL.